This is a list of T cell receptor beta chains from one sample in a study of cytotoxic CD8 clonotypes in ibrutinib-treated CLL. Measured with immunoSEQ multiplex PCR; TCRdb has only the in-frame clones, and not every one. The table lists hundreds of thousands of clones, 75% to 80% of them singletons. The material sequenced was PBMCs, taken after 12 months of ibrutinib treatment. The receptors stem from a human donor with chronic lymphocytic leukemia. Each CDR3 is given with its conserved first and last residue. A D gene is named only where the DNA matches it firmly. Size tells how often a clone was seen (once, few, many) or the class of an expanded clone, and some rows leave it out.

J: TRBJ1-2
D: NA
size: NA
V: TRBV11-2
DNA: TGTGCCAGCAGCTTAGATTTAAAGGGGGGCTATGGCTACACCTTC
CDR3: CASSLDLKGGYGYTF

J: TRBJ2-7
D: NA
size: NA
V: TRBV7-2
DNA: TGTGCCAGCAGCTTACCCCAGTACGAGCAGTACTTC
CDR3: CASSLPQYEQYF

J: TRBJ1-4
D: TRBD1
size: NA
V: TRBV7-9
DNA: TGTGCCAGCAGCTTAGTCATTGGACAGGTCTATGAAAAACTGTTTTTT
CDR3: CASSLVIGQVYEKLFF

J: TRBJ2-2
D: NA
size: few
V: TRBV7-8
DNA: TGTGCCAGCAGCCTTATCAGGGGGGAGCTGTTTTTT
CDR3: CASSLIRGELFF

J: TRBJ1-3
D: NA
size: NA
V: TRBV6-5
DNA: TGTGCCGCGGCGGGGGCCTCTGGAAACACCATATATTTT
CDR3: CAAAGASGNTIYF

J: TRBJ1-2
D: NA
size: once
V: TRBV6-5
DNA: TGTGCCCGAAACGTGGAGCGCCCCATCTCAGATGGCTACACCTTC
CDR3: CARNVERPISDGYTF

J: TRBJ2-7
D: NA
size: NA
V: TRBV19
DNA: TGTGCCAGTAGTCTAGTAGGGTCTTCTGCAGGCCGGGGCGAGCAGTACTTC
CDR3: CASSLVGSSAGRGEQYF

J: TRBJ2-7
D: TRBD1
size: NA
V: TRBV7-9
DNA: TGTGCCAGCAGACACCCCCTGGACAGGGATTGGTACTTC
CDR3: CASRHPLDRDWYF

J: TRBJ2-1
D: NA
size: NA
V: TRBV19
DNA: TGTGCCAGTAGTATGTATCTGACGAGATACAATGAGCAGTTCTTC
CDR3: CASSMYLTRYNEQFF

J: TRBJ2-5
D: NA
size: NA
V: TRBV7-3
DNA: TGTGCCAGCAGCTTAGGTTGGGGTCAAGAGACCCAGTACTTC
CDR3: CASSLGWGQETQYF

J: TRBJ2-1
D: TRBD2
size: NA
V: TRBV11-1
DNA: TGTGCCAGCAGCCCCGGCGGTGCGGGGGGGAACAATGAGCAGTTCTTC
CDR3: CASSPGGAGGNNEQFF

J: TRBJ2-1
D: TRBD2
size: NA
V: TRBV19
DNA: TGTGCCAGTAGTATATTAGCGGGAGCAGCCTACAATGAGCAGTTCTTC
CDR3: CASSILAGAAYNEQFF

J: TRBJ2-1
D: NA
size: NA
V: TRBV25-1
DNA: TGTGCCAGCAGTACGGGGAATCGGACCGTTCCCCTCAATGAGCAGTTCTTC
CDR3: CASSTGNRTVPLNEQFF

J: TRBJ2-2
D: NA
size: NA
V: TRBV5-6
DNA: TGTGCCAGCGGCACCGGACTGCGGACCGGGGAGCTGTTTTTT
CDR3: CASGTGLRTGELFF

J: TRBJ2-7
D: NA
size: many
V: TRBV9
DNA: TGTGCCAGCAGCCAGCCGGGACACTACGAGCAGTACTTC
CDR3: CASSQPGHYEQYF

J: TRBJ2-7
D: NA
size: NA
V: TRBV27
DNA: TGTGCCAGCACCCCGGTATCTGCAGGGAGCTACGAGCAGTACTTC
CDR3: CASTPVSAGSYEQYF

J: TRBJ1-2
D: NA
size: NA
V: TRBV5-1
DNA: TGCGCCAGCAGCTTGCAGGGGTCGGGATTTAACTATGGCTACACCTTC
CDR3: CASSLQGSGFNYGYTF